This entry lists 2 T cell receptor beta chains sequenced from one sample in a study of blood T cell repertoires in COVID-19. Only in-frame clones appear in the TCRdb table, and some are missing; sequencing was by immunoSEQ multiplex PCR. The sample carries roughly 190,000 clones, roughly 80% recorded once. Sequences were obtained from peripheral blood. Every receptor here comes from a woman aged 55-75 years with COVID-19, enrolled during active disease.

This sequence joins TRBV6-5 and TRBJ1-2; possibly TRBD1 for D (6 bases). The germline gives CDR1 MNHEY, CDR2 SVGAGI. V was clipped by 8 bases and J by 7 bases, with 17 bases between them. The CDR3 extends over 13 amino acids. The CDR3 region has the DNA TGTGCCAGCCTCCGGACAGCAATGGGTGGCTACACCTTC. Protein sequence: CASLRTAMGGYTF.

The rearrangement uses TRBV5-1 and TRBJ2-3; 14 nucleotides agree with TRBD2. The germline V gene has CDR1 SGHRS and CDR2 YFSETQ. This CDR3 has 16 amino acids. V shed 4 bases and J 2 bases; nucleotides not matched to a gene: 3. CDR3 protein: CASSVGLAGVTDTQYF. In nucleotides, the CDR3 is TGCGCCAGCAGCGTGGGACTAGCGGGGGTCACAGATACGCAGTATTTT.